A selection of T cell receptor beta chains follows, all from one sample in a study of Graves' ophthalmopathy and Graves' hyperthyroidism. TCRdb reanalysed the multiplex PCR reads using MiXCR and keeps one entry per CDR3 protein. The data hold approximately 330,000 distinct CDR3 sequences, with 17% observed a single time. Sequences were obtained from peripheral blood. The receptor set was obtained from an adult man with Graves' ophthalmopathy. Both conserved end residues are part of each CDR3. Fields, in order: clone size, D gene, V gene, J gene, CDR3 protein, CDR3 DNA. A D gene is named only where the DNA matches it firmly. Size is stated for part of the rows, as once, few or many counts, or as a class when the clone is expanded.

NA	NA	TRBV6-5	TRBJ1-2	CASSYVGGLGYTF	TGTGCCAGCAGTTATGTTGGGGGGCTTGGCTACACCTTC
many	NA	TRBV20-1	TRBJ2-5	CSARAGVGETQYF	TGCAGTGCTAGAGCTGGGGTCGGGGAGACCCAGTACTTC
many	NA	TRBV12-3/TRBV12-4	TRBJ2-2	CASNHRTGELFF	TGTGCCAGCAATCATAGGACCGGGGAGCTGTTTTTT
many	NA	TRBV6-5	TRBJ1-3	CASSYSAGRGNTIYF	TGTGCCAGCAGTTACTCGGCAGGGAGGGGAAACACCATATATTTT
many	NA	TRBV11-2	TRBJ2-4	CASSSRTAFYIQYF	TGTGCCAGCAGCTCGCGGACCGCTTTCTACATTCAGTACTTC
many	NA	TRBV6-5	TRBJ1-3	CASSRGTPSSGNTIYF	TGTGCCAGCAGTCGCGGGACACCGAGCTCTGGAAACACCATATATTTT
many	NA	TRBV28	TRBJ1-5	CASNEGGNQPQHF	TGTGCCAGCAATGAGGGTGGCAATCAGCCCCAGCATTTT
few	NA	TRBV12-5	TRBJ2-2	CASGLVPLALNTGELFF	TGTGCTAGTGGTTTGGTACCGCTAGCGCTAAACACCGGGGAGCTGTTTTTT
many	TRBD1	TRBV25-1	TRBJ2-7	CASSGWTRTGLSHEQYF	TGTGCCAGCAGTGGCTGGACCCGGACAGGATTGTCCCACGAGCAGTACTTC
many	NA	TRBV6-1	TRBJ1-6	CASKEMYNSPLHF	TGTGCCAGCAAGGAGATGTATAATTCACCCCTCCACTTT
many	TRBD2	TRBV5-6	TRBJ2-4	CASSLEGRLAGTIQYF	TGTGCCAGCAGCTTGGAGGGTCGGCTAGCGGGAACCATTCAGTACTTC
NA	NA	TRBV15	TRBJ1-6	CATSSEQGTFSPLHF	TGTGCCACCAGCAGTGAACAGGGTACCTTTTCACCCCTCCACTTT
NA	NA	TRBV4-3	TRBJ1-2	CASSQDLSANYGYTF	TGCGCCAGCAGCCAAGATCTATCTGCTAACTATGGCTACACCTTC
NA	TRBD1	TRBV6-5	TRBJ1-2	CASSYSRTGDVNYGYTF	TGTGCCAGCAGTTACTCGAGGACAGGGGATGTCAACTATGGCTACACCTTC
NA	TRBD1	TRBV29-1	TRBJ2-7	CSVGQGRGYEQYF	TGCAGCGTCGGACAGGGTAGGGGCTACGAGCAGTACTTC
many	NA	TRBV7-3	TRBJ2-5	CASSSTGAQETQYF	TGTGCCAGCAGCTCCACGGGGGCTCAAGAGACCCAGTACTTC
many	NA	TRBV5-1	TRBJ2-5	CASSTPPGIQETQYF	TGCGCCAGCAGCACCCCCCCAGGGATCCAAGAGACCCAGTACTTC
NA	NA	TRBV19	TRBJ1-1	CASSIGVRMNTEACF	TGTGCCAGTAGTATTGGAGTACGGATGAACACTGAAGCTTGCTTT
many	NA	TRBV6-1	TRBJ1-1	CASSEIAGPTEAFF	TGTGCCAGCAGTGAAATAGCGGGTCCCACTGAAGCTTTCTTT
NA	NA	TRBV27	TRBJ1-2	CASSFLGDHGYTF	TGTGCCAGCAGTTTCCTGGGGGACCATGGCTACACCTTC
many	NA	TRBV20-1	TRBJ2-5	CSAWDSETQYF	TGCAGTGCTTGGGATTCGGAGACCCAGTACTTC
many	NA	TRBV9	TRBJ1-1	CASSAGTLSTEAFF	TGTGCCAGCAGCGCAGGGACATTGAGCACTGAAGCTTTCTTT
many	TRBD2	TRBV9	TRBJ2-7	CASSVSGGASYEQYF	TGTGCCAGCAGCGTAAGCGGGGGGGCCTCCTACGAGCAGTACTTC
many	NA	TRBV6-1	TRBJ2-7	CASSGLSNEQYF	TGTGCCAGCAGCGGACTAAGTAACGAGCAGTACTTC
many	NA	TRBV11-2	TRBJ2-7	CASSSPRGQAYEQYF	TGTGCCAGCAGTTCGCCCCGGGGGCAAGCCTACGAGCAGTACTTC
few	TRBD1	TRBV30	TRBJ2-2	CAWSPTGQGPPRTGELFF	TGTGCCTGGAGTCCTACAGGACAGGGACCGCCACGTACCGGGGAGCTGTTTTTT
many	NA	TRBV6-2/TRBV6-3	TRBJ2-7	CASRDEYEQYF	TGTGCCAGCAGGGATGAGTACGAGCAGTACTTC
many	TRBD2	TRBV12-3/TRBV12-4	TRBJ2-5	CASSLLAGAETQYF	TGTGCCAGCAGTTTACTAGCGGGAGCGGAGACCCAGTACTTC
many	TRBD1	TRBV30	TRBJ1-5	CAWGQGASNQPQHF	TGTGCCTGGGGACAGGGGGCTAGCAATCAGCCCCAGCATTTT
NA	NA	TRBV30	TRBJ1-2	CAWRAGGSYGYTF	TGTGCCTGGAGGGCGGGGGGCTCATATGGCTACACCTTC
many	NA	TRBV11-2	TRBJ2-7	CASSLPSSRAYEQYF	TGTGCCAGCAGCTTACCCTCCTCCCGGGCCTACGAGCAGTACTTC
many	TRBD1	TRBV6-1	TRBJ1-5	CASSPGQGRFQPQHF	TGTGCCAGCAGCCCGGGACAGGGTCGATTTCAGCCCCAGCATTTT
NA	TRBD1	TRBV5-1	TRBJ2-5	CASSWGQGHQETQYF	TGCGCCAGCAGCTGGGGACAGGGGCACCAAGAGACCCAGTACTTC
many	NA	TRBV30	TRBJ1-3	CAWMGTSNTIYF	TGTGCCTGGATGGGGACGTCAAACACCATATATTTT
many	NA	TRBV9	TRBJ2-7	CASSLQAARPHEQYF	TGTGCCAGCAGCCTCCAGGCAGCCAGGCCCCACGAGCAGTACTTC
NA	TRBD1	TRBV11-2	TRBJ2-5	CASSLDRDRGRETQYF	TGTGCCAGCAGCTTAGATCGGGACAGGGGGCGGGAGACCCAGTACTTC
many	TRBD1	TRBV4-1	TRBJ1-1	CASSHAPGQGAYTEAFF	TGCGCCAGCAGCCATGCCCCCGGACAGGGGGCTTACACTGAAGCTTTCTTT